The present T cell receptor (beta chain) was sequenced within a study of T cell changes during pregnancy in multiple sclerosis. Germline-derived CDR1 and CDR2 are SGHTA and FQGTGA. This CDR3 has 21 residues. The data were produced by immunoSEQ multiplex PCR, yet TCRdb's version contains in-frame clones alone and is incomplete. The sample lists approximately 49,000 clones, 85% to 90% occurring once. The J gene is TRBJ2-5, the V gene TRBV7-3; 13 bases match TRBD2. TRBJ2-7 matches the DNA end more closely, so the J call is doubtful. Specimen: peripheral blood, collected after pregnancy. The source of this sequence is a female donor in good health, enrolled as a control in a pregnancy study. This CDR3 is CASSLNVPGTSGIPRSYEQYF. CDR3 sequence (DNA): TGTGCCAGCAGCTTAAACGTACCCGGGACTAGCGGGATCCCCCGCTCCTACGAGCAGTACTTC.